These T cell receptor beta chains were read from a single sample in a study of response to subunit inactivated influenza vaccine. TCRdb reprocessed the RT-PCR reads via MiXCR and lists one record per CDR3 protein. Here the sample spans over 650,000 distinct CDR3 sequences, approximately 18% being singletons. The input for sequencing was PBMCs from blood, taken 4 to 6 days after vaccination. Receptor source: a man between 50 and 59 years old who received an inactivated influenza vaccine. CDR3s include the opening cysteine and the closing phenylalanine or tryptophan. A D gene is named only where the DNA matches it firmly. Clone sizes are given selectively: once, few, many, or a class where the clone is expanded.

>-|TRBV7-2|TRBJ2-7|few
TGTGCCAGCAGCTTAGCGGCAGGGACGAGCTCCTACGAGCAGTACTTC
CASSLAAGTSSYEQYF
>TRBD1|TRBV29-1|TRBJ2-7|-
TGCAGCGTTGGACAGGGGGCCAGGTCCGAGCAGTACTTC
CSVGQGARSEQYF
>-|TRBV6-2/TRBV6-3|TRBJ1-5|-
TGTGCCAGCAGTACCTTACAGGGTTATCAGCCCCAGCATTTT
CASSTLQGYQPQHF
>-|TRBV6-5|TRBJ1-2|few
TGTGCCAGCAGTTACTCGCGCGTGGGGGGCTATGGCTACACCTTC
CASSYSRVGGYGYTF
>TRBD1|TRBV12-3/TRBV12-4|TRBJ1-2|many
TGTGCCAGCAGCGACTCCGGACAGGGAATCTATGGCTACACCTTC
CASSDSGQGIYGYTF
>TRBD1|TRBV7-9|TRBJ1-6|few
TGTGCCAGCAGCTCCACATCCGGGACAGGAAATTCACCCCTCCACTTT
CASSSTSGTGNSPLHF
>-|TRBV12-3/TRBV12-4|TRBJ1-1|many
TGTGCCAGCAGTTTAGGACCGGGAGGGGGGGCGGAAGCTTTCTTT
CASSLGPGGGAEAFF
>TRBD1|TRBV7-9|TRBJ2-5|few
TGTGCCGGACAGGGGGGTCGACAGACCCAGTACTTC
CAGQGGRQTQYF
>TRBD2|TRBV2|TRBJ2-7|few
TGTGCCAGCCTTAGCCTAGCGGTTGTCTACGAGCAGTACTTC
CASLSLAVVYEQYF
>-|TRBV21-1|TRBJ2-7|-
TGTGCCAGCAGCAAAGCCTGGCGGAGCGAGCGGTGCAGCTCCTACGAGCAGTACTTC
CASSKAWRSERCSSYEQYF
>TRBD2|TRBV7-2|TRBJ2-1|-
TGTGCCAGCAGCTGGACTAGCGGGAGAATTAAGTTCTTC
CASSWTSGRIKFF
>TRBD1|TRBV5-5|TRBJ1-2|-
TGTGCCAGCAGCCTACGGGACAGGAACTATGGCTACACCTTC
CASSLRDRNYGYTF
>-|TRBV6-2/TRBV6-3|TRBJ2-1|few
TGTGCCAGCACGCCGAACGGTGGGAATGAGCAGTTCTTC
CASTPNGGNEQFF
>-|TRBV27|TRBJ2-1|-
TGTGCCAGCAGTTGGGTTACCAGCTCCTACAATGAGCAGTTCTTC
CASSWVTSSYNEQFF
>-|TRBV24-1|TRBJ1-5|many
TGTGCCACCCCAGGACAGCCACCTAATCAGCCCCAGCATTTT
CATPGQPPNQPQHF
>TRBD1|TRBV6-5|TRBJ2-3|-
TGTGCCAGCAGTTATGGACAGGGGCGCACAGATACGCAGTATTTT
CASSYGQGRTDTQYF
>TRBD1|TRBV5-6|TRBJ2-5|many
TGTGCCAGCAGCTCGACAGGGGGTGGGGAGACCCAGTACTTC
CASSSTGGGETQYF
>-|TRBV6-2/TRBV6-3|TRBJ2-3|-
TGTGCCAGCACCCACCTCAAGGCTTACTACACAGATACGCAGTATTTT
CASTHLKAYYTDTQYF
>-|TRBV4-3|TRBJ2-1|few
TGCGCCAGCAGCCAAGAGGTCTACGGAAGCTCCTACAATGAGCAGTTCTTC
CASSQEVYGSSYNEQFF
>-|TRBV10-3|TRBJ2-3|-
TGTGCCATCAGTGACAGGGAAACAGATACGCAGTATTTT
CAISDRETDTQYF
>-|TRBV5-1|TRBJ2-3|few
TGCGCCAGCAGAACGGACCCCCTTACTAATACGCAGTATTTT
CASRTDPLTNTQYF
>-|TRBV29-1|TRBJ1-2|many
TGCAGCGTTGGAAGAACATACCCCCGTGGCTACACCTTC
CSVGRTYPRGYTF
>-|TRBV3-1|TRBJ1-3|-
TGTGCCAGCAGCCAAGATCTTGCAGGGATAGACGGAAACACCATATATTTT
CASSQDLAGIDGNTIYF
>TRBD1|TRBV7-2|TRBJ1-1|-
TGTGCCAGCAGCTTAGAGGTGGGCAGGGGGCTCACTGAAGCTTTCTTT
CASSLEVGRGLTEAFF
>TRBD1|TRBV28|TRBJ2-7|few
TGTGCCAGCAGTCGTAGGACAGGGGTGTACGAGCAGTACTTC
CASSRRTGVYEQYF
>TRBD2|TRBV20-1|TRBJ2-1|many
TGCAGTGCTAAGACCGGGACTAGCGGGAACAATGAGCAGTTCTTC
CSAKTGTSGNNEQFF
>TRBD2|TRBV4-3|TRBJ2-5|-
TGCGCCAGCAGCCAAGATGTAACTAGCGGGAGGTCCTCTGGGACCCAGTACTTC
CASSQDVTSGRSSGTQYF
>-|TRBV21-1|TRBJ2-7|few
TGTGCCAGCAGTGGCAGGGCGAGCTACGAGCAGTACTTC
CASSGRASYEQYF
>-|TRBV28|TRBJ2-2|few
TGTGCCAGCAGTTTATGGCCGGGATTTCCGAACACCGGGGAGCTGTTTTTT
CASSLWPGFPNTGELFF
>TRBD2|TRBV29-1|TRBJ2-1|many
TGCAGCGTTGACGGGACTAGCGGAGGAAGGCATGAGCAGTTCTTC
CSVDGTSGGRHEQFF
>TRBD1|TRBV18|TRBJ1-1|-
TGTGCCAGCTCACCAGCGACAGGGGTTGGCACTGAAGCTTTCTTT
CASSPATGVGTEAFF
>-|TRBV12-3/TRBV12-4|TRBJ2-5|few
TGTGCCAGCACCCTCGGGCTAGTTGGAAAGACCCAGTACTTC
CASTLGLVGKTQYF
>-|TRBV10-3|TRBJ2-3|-
TGTGCCATCAGTGAGCCGCGGGATTCCCCAGATACGCAGTATTTT
CAISEPRDSPDTQYF
>TRBD1|TRBV5-1|TRBJ1-6|few
TGCGCCAGCAGCGAAGGACAGGGTTACGGTTCACCCCTCCACTTT
CASSEGQGYGSPLHF
>-|TRBV4-3|TRBJ2-7|many
TGCGCCAGCAGCCAGCAGGGGGGCTACGAGCAGTACTTC
CASSQQGGYEQYF
>TRBD2|TRBV7-2|TRBJ2-3|few
TGTGCCAGCAGCTTACGGCGGGAGAGCACAGATACGCAGTATTTT
CASSLRRESTDTQYF
>-|TRBV5-1|TRBJ1-6|-
TGCGCCAGCAGCCAGGGCGTCTCTACACCCCTCCACTTT
CASSQGVSTPLHF
>TRBD1|TRBV7-9|TRBJ1-2|many
TGTGCCAGCAGCCCGCAGGGACAGGGCTTCTATGGCTACACCTTC
CASSPQGQGFYGYTF
>-|TRBV7-2|TRBJ2-3|few
TGTGCCAGCAGCCACACGCACACAGATACGCAGTATTTT
CASSHTHTDTQYF
>-|TRBV4-1|TRBJ2-2|many
TGCGCCAGCAGCCGCGTCCCCACCGAGGAGCTGTTTTTT
CASSRVPTEELFF